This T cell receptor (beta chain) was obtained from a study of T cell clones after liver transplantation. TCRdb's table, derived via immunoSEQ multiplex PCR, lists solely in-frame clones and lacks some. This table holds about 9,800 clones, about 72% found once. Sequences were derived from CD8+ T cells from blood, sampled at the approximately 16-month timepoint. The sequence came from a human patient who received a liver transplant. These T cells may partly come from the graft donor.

CDR3 sequence reads: CASSLTENTGELFF. CDR3 in DNA: TGTGCCAGCAGCTTAACAGAGAACACCGGGGAGCTGTTTTTT. The chain links TRBV7-9 to TRBJ2-2; D call uncertain. This CDR3 contains 14 residues. CDR1 and CDR2 (germline): SEHNR, FQNEAQ (reference sequence). The germline V and J ends were trimmed by 2 bases and 1 base, with 5 bases remaining between them.